This paragraph covers one TCR beta chain sequence. This sample is part of a study of monozygotic twins with inflammatory bowel disease. Looked up from germline, CDR1 is DFQATT and CDR2 is SNEGSKA (reference sequence). This CDR3 is built from 12 residues. Blood samples measuring approximately 2.3 ml were taken per donor. A template switching step added UMIs, each with a 6-nucleotide sample barcode. With about 17 and 10 cycles respectively, two nested PCRs were carried out on TCRalpha and TCRbeta cDNA. After re-calling the 5' RACE reads, TCRdb lists one entry per CDR3 protein, DNA absent. The specimen's table records about 380,000 distinct CDR3 sequences.

The J gene is TRBJ2-5, the V gene TRBV20-1; TCRdb reports TRBD1, a call that lacks DNA to check it against. The sequenced sample was blood. This clonotype originated in a human donor with ulcerative colitis or Crohn's disease, or a healthy co-twin of an affected twin (not recorded which). CDR3 amino acids: CSVLAPSKTQYF.